This T cell receptor (beta chain) originates from a study of blood T cell repertoires in COVID-19. TCRdb's copy holds only in-frame clones and misses some; the assay was immunoSEQ multiplex PCR. The sample includes roughly 360,000 clones, roughly 80% of them seen just once. This TCR derives from a woman in her forties or fifties who had recovered from COVID-19. Sequencing was carried out using PBMCs or T cells enriched from blood (not recorded which).

This CDR3 is CASSLNRYGYTF. The CDR3 DNA reads as TGTGCCAGCAGTTTGAACAGATATGGCTACACCTTC. This chain uses TRBV12-3 or TRBV12-4 with TRBJ1-2, with D uncertain. V shed 3 bases and J shed 5 bases, with 7 bases lying between them. The CDR3 contains 12 residues.